This T cell receptor beta chain was identified in a study of T cells in Graves' hyperthyroidism and ophthalmopathy. Study-level points and caveats: Blood also contained most expanded thyroid clonotypes above 0.001.

The investigators amplified TCR beta CDR3 regions from RNA transcripts. The primer set for the first-round RT-PCR of the TCR CDR3 was HTBI. Each CDR3 protein gets one entry after TCRdb re-called the multiplex PCR reads with MiXCR. This sample has about 840,000 distinct CDR3 sequences; about 38% occur once, and the top ten carry 8.9%. The V gene's germline CDR1 is SGDLS and CDR2 YYNGEE. CDR3 length equals 17 residues. V gave up 0 bases and J gave up 8 bases, with 23 bases separating them. Graves' hyperthyroidism without ophthalmopathy progression within 18 months was termed stable. Hyperthyroidism had been newly diagnosed in patients aged 18 to 65, and its duration was under 2 months. PBMCs were sourced from less than 13 ml fresh peripheral blood. Notes on this clonotype: The antigen is undetermined.

The J gene is TRBJ1-2, the V gene TRBV9; a weak D match, TRBD1 (6 bases). The specimen was blood. This TCR came from a man in his late teens or twenties with Graves' hyperthyroidism. CDR3 coding DNA: TGTGCCAGCAGCGTAGGGAAGGGGGGGAACAGGGCTAACGGCTACACCTTC. Protein sequence: CASSVGKGGNRANGYTF.